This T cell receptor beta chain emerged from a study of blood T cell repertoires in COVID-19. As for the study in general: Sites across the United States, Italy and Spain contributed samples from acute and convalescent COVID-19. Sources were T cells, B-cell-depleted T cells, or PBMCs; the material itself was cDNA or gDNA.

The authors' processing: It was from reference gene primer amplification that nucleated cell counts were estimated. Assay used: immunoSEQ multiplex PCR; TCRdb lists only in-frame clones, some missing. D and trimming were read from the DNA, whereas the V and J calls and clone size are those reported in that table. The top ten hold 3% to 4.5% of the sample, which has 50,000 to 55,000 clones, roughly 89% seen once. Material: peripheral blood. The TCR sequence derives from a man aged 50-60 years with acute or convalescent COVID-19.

The CDR3 region is CAWAVAYGYTF. As DNA, the CDR3 is TGTGCCTGGGCCGTGGCCTATGGCTACACCTTC. The genes are TRBV30 and TRBJ1-2; D uncertain. Germline V gives CDR1 GTSNPN, CDR2 SVGIG (reference sequence). Trimming pared 5 bases from V and 4 bases from J, leaving 8 bases between. This CDR3 spans 11 amino acids.